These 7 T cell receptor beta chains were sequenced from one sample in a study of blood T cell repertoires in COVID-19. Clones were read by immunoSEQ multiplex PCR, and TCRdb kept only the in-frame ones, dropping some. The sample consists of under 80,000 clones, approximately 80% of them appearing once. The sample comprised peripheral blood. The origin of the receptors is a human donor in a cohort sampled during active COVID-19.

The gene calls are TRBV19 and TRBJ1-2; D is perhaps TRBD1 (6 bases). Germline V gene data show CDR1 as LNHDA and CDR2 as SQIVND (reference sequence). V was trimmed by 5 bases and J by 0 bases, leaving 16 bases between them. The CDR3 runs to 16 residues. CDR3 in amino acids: CASSPIDRTSNYGYTF. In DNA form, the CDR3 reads TGTGCCAGTAGTCCCATCGACAGGACATCTAACTATGGCTACACCTTC.

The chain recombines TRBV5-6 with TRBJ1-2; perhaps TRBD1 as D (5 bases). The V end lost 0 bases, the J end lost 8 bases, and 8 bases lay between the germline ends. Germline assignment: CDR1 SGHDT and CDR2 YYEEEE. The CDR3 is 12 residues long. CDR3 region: CASSLAQGGYTF. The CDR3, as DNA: TGTGCCAGCAGCTTGGCTCAGGGCGGCTACACCTTC. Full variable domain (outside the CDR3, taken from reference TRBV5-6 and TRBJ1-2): DAGVTQSPTHLIKTRGQQVTLRCSPKSGHDTVSWYQQALGQGPQFIFQYYEEEERQRGNFPDRFSGHQFPNYSSELNVNALLLGDSALYLCASSLAQGGYTFGSGTRLTVV.

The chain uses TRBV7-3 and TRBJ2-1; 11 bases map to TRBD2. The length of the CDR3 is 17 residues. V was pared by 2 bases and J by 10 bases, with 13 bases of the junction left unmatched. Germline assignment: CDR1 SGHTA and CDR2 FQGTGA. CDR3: CASSLSGLAGGAGEQFF. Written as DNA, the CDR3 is TGTGCCAGCAGCTTATCAGGCCTAGCGGGAGGAGCGGGCGAGCAGTTCTTC.

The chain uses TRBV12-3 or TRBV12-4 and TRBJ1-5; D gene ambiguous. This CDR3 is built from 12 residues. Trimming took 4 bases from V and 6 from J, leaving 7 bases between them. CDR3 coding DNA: TGTGCCAGCAGTTCTCTCCGTCAGCCCCAGCATTTT. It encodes CASSSLRQPQHF.

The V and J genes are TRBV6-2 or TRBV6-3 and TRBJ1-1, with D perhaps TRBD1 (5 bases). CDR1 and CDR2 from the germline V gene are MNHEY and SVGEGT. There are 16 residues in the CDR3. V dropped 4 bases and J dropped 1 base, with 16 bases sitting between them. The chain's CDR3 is CASSSLLGTGNTEAFF. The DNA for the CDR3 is TGTGCCAGCAGTTCCCTCTTAGGAACAGGGAACACTGAAGCTTTCTTT.

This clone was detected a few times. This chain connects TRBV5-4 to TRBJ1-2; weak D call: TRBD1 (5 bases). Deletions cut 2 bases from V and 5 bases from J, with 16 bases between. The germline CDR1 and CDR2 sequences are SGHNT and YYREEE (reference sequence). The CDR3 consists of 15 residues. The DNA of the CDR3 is TGTGCCAGCAGCTTCCCGCAGGGTCCCTTTTATGGCTACACCTTC. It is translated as CASSFPQGPFYGYTF.

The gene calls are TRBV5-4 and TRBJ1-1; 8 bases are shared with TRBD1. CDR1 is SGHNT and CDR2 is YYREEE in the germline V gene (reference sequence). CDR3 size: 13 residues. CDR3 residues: CAIRTGFRTEAFF. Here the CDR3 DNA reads TGTGCAATCCGGACAGGGTTCAGGACTGAAGCTTTCTTT. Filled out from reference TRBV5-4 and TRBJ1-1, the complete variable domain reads ETGVTQSPTHLIKTRGQQVTLRCSSQSGHNTVSWYQQALGQGPQFIFQYYREEENGRGNFPPRFSGLQFPNYSSELNVNALELDDSALYLCAIRTGFRTEAFFGQGTRLTVV.